The rows below give T cell receptor beta chains drawn from one sample of a study of T-cell memory formation after mild COVID-19. TCRdb recomputed calls from the 5' RACE reads with MiXCR, one row per CDR3 protein. In the table there are some 300,000 distinct CDR3 sequences, around a fifth of which are singletons. The sequencing input was PBMCs or a T cell subset sorted from them (not recorded which). These receptors were collected from a man between 18 and 35 years old who had mild COVID-19 (a few samples of this study predate the infection). Cell type and time point are not known. Each CDR3 is given with its conserved first and last residue. The D gene is left open where the match is weak. For some rows the clone size is stated as once, few or many, or as a class when expanded; others skip it.

d_call j_call cdr3_length clone_size v_call cdr3_nt cdr3_aa
NA TRBJ1-5 13 many TRBV6-5 TGTGCCAGCAGCCACTGGGGCAATCAGCCCCAGCATTTT CASSHWGNQPQHF
NA TRBJ2-7 14 NA TRBV5-5 TGTGCCAGCAGCTTGGAGGGATACTCCTACGAGCAGTACTTC CASSLEGYSYEQYF
TRBD2 TRBJ2-1 19 few TRBV5-1 TGCGCCAGCAGCCTGACCGGAGGACTAGCGGGCCGCTCCTACAATGAGCAGTTCTTC CASSLTGGLAGRSYNEQFF
NA TRBJ1-1 14 few TRBV20-1 TGCAGTGCTAGCGGGGAGAAGGTGAACACTGAAGCTTTCTTT CSASGEKVNTEAFF
NA TRBJ2-2 17 few TRBV5-1 TGCGCCAGCAGCTTGGATTCCAGGCCCGCGAACACCGGGGAGCTGTTTTTT CASSLDSRPANTGELFF
NA TRBJ1-1 16 NA TRBV25-1 TGTGCCAGCAGTGACTCTCCTGGACAGCCAAACACTGAAGCTTTCTTT CASSDSPGQPNTEAFF
NA TRBJ2-2 14 NA TRBV9 TGTGCCAGCAGCGTAGCGGGCAACACCGGGGAGCTGTTTTTT CASSVAGNTGELFF
NA TRBJ1-1 19 NA TRBV20-1 TGCAGTGCGGCGAAAAGCAGGCCCCATGGGTTTCTAGGGAACACTGAAGCTTTCTTT CSAAKSRPHGFLGNTEAFF
TRBD2 TRBJ2-5 14 few TRBV27 TGTGCCAGCAGTTCCCACGGACTAGCTGAGACCCAGTACTTC CASSSHGLAETQYF
TRBD1 TRBJ2-7 13 few TRBV11-1 TGTGCCAGCAGCCGGGACAGGGTGCACGAGCAGTACTTC CASSRDRVHEQYF
NA TRBJ2-5 17 NA TRBV4-1 TGCGCCAGCAGCCAAGTGTTGGCCCCGCTTCGGGGTGAGACCCAGTACTTC CASSQVLAPLRGETQYF
NA TRBJ2-1 16 NA TRBV27 TGTGCCAGCAGTTTGTCCCCCTTAAGCTCCTACGATGAGCAGTTCTTC CASSLSPLSSYDEQFF
NA TRBJ2-3 15 NA TRBV5-5 TGTGCCAGCAGCGTCACTTGGGGGGACACAGATACGCAGTATTTT CASSVTWGDTDTQYF
NA TRBJ2-1 14 NA TRBV5-6 TGTGCCAGCAGCACCGTAGGGACCTTCAATGAGCAGTTCTTC CASSTVGTFNEQFF
TRBD1 TRBJ2-6 14 NA TRBV12-3/TRBV12-4 TGTGCCAGTTTACAGGGGTACGGGGCCAACGTCCTGACTTTC CASLQGYGANVLTF
NA TRBJ1-2 14 NA TRBV2 TGTGCCAGCAGTGAAGTGGGGGTGAGCTATGGCTACACCTTC CASSEVGVSYGYTF
TRBD2 TRBJ2-1 14 once TRBV12-3/TRBV12-4 TGTGCCAGCAGCCCCAGCGGGGGATTCAGGGAGCAGTTCTTC CASSPSGGFREQFF
TRBD1 TRBJ2-5 18 NA TRBV4-2 TGTGCCAGCAGCCAAGAAGGGGGCTTTCAGGGGTACCAAGAGACCCAGTACTTC CASSQEGGFQGYQETQYF
NA TRBJ2-5 14 few TRBV5-1 TGCGCCAGCAGCTTGAACGGGGGGCGAGAGACCCAGTACTTC CASSLNGGRETQYF
TRBD1 TRBJ1-2 15 NA TRBV15 TGTGCCACCAGCGTCTTCGGACAGGAGCTGGATGGCTACACCTTC CATSVFGQELDGYTF
TRBD2 TRBJ2-2 22 once TRBV12-3/TRBV12-4 TGTGCCAGCAGCCACAAACCCCGGTTTAGGACTAGCGGGGGTGAATCCACCGGGGAGCTGTTTTTT CASSHKPRFRTSGGESTGELFF
TRBD2 TRBJ2-5 17 few TRBV7-2 TGTGCCAGCAGCCGAGCGGGGGGGCCGAGATGGCAAGAGACCCAGTACTTC CASSRAGGPRWQETQYF
NA TRBJ2-2 14 NA TRBV28 TGTGCCAGCAGTTTACCCCAGGACGCCGGGGAGATGTTTTTT CASSLPQDAGEMFF
NA TRBJ1-1 16 NA TRBV7-2 TGTGCCAGCACCCCGGTATCGTTCTCGTTAGGTACTGAAGCTTTCTTT CASTPVSFSLGTEAFF
NA TRBJ1-3 14 NA TRBV7-2 TGTGCCAGCAGCTTTACCAGCTCTGGAAACACCATATATTTT CASSFTSSGNTIYF
NA TRBJ2-6 14 NA TRBV5-6 TGTGCCAGCAGCTGGGGGGCCGGGGCCAACGTCCTGACTTTC CASSWGAGANVLTF
TRBD1 TRBJ1-4 15 NA TRBV10-3 TGTGCCATCAGTGAGCATGACAGGGGTAATGAAAAACTGTTTTTT CAISEHDRGNEKLFF
TRBD1 TRBJ2-3 14 few TRBV5-1 TGCGCCAGCAGCTTGGGGGGACAGGAAGATACGCAGTATTTT CASSLGGQEDTQYF
TRBD2 TRBJ2-7 15 NA TRBV6-2/TRBV6-3 TGTGCCAGCAGTGACCCTAGCGGGGGTCTCTACGAGCAGTACTTC CASSDPSGGLYEQYF
NA TRBJ1-1 15 few TRBV5-1 TGCGCCAGCAGTTATCCGGGCCCCATGAACACTGAAGCTTTCTTT CASSYPGPMNTEAFF
NA TRBJ2-6 14 NA TRBV7-3 TGTGCCAGCAGCCCCGGGGGCGAGGCCAACGTCCTGACTTTC CASSPGGEANVLTF
NA TRBJ1-1 14 few TRBV5-1 TGCGCCAGCAGCCCGGTAGGGGCAAACACTGAAGCTTTCTTT CASSPVGANTEAFF
NA TRBJ2-1 15 NA TRBV7-2 TGTGCCAGCAGCTTAAGTGGGCTCCCCTACAATGAGCAGTTCTTC CASSLSGLPYNEQFF
TRBD1 TRBJ2-3 16 NA TRBV4-3 TGCGCCAGCAGCCAATTGTTCGGGACAGGGGATGATACGCAGTATTTT CASSQLFGTGDDTQYF
NA TRBJ2-1 17 NA TRBV29-1 TGCAGCGTTGAGGGCAGGGGAAATAAGGTAGCCTACAATGAGCAGTTCTTC CSVEGRGNKVAYNEQFF